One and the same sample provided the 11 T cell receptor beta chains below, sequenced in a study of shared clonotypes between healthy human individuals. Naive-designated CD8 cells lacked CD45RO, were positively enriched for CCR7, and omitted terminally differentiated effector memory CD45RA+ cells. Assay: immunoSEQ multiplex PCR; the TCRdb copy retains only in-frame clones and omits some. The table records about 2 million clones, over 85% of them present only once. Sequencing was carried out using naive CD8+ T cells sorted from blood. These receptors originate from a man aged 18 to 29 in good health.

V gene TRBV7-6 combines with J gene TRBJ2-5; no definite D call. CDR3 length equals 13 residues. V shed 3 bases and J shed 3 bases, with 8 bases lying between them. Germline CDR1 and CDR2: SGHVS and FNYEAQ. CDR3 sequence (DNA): TGTGCCAGCAGCTTTAGGCTAGAAGAGACCCAGTACTTC. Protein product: CASSFRLEETQYF.

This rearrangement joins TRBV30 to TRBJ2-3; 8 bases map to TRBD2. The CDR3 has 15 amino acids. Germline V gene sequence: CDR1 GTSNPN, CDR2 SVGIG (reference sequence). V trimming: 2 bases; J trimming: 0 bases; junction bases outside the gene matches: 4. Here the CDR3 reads CAWSSSGSSTDTQYF. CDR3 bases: TGTGCCTGGAGTTCTAGCGGGTCTAGCACAGATACGCAGTATTTT.

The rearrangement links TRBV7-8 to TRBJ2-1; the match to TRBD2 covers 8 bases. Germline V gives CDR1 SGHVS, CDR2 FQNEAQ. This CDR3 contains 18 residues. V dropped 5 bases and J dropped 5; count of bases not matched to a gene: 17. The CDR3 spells CASSPVNPAGGLNNEQFF. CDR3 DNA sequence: TGTGCCAGCAGCCCTGTCAATCCGGCGGGGGGCCTGAACAATGAGCAGTTCTTC.

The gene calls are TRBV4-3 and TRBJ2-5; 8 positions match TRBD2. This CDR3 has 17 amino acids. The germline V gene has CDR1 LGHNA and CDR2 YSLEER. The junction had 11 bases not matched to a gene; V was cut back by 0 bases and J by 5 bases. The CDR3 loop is CASSQDSREGLWETQYF. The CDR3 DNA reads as TGCGCCAGCAGCCAAGATAGCCGGGAGGGCCTTTGGGAGACCCAGTACTTC.

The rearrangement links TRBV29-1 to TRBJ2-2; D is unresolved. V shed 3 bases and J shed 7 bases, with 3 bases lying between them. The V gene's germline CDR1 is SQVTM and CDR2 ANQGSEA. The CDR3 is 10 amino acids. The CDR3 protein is CSVDLGELFF. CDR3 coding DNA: TGCAGCGTTGATCTCGGGGAGCTGTTTTTT.

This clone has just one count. The DNA for the CDR3 is TGTGCCAGTAGTATAGATCCCGAACGAGAAGCTTTCTTT. Its translation is CASSIDPEREAFF. This chain links TRBV19 with TRBJ1-1; D is ambiguous. V was pared by 0 bases and J by 8 bases, with 10 bases between. Germline V CDR1 and CDR2: LNHDA, SQIVND (reference sequence). This CDR3 region has 13 residues.

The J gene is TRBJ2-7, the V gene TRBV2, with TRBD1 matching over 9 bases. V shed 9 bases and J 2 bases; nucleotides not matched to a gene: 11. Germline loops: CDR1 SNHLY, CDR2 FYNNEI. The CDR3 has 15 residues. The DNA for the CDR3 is TGTGCCAGAAACGCTCAGGACAGGGGACCCTACGAGCAGTACTTC. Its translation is CARNAQDRGPYEQYF.

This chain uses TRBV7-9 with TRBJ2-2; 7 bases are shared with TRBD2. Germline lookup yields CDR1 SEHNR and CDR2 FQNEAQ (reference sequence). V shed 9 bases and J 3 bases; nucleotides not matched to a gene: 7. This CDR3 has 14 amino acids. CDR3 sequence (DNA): TGTGCCAGTCGTCCCCTAGCGGACACCGGGGAGCTGTTTTTT. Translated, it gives CASRPLADTGELFF.

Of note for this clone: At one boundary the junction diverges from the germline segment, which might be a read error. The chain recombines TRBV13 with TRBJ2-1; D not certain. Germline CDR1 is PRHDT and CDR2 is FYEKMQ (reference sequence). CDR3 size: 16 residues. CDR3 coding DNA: TGTGCCAGCAACTTAGGCCCCGGAAGCTCCTACAATGAGCAGTTCTTC. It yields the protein CASNLGPGSSYNEQFF.

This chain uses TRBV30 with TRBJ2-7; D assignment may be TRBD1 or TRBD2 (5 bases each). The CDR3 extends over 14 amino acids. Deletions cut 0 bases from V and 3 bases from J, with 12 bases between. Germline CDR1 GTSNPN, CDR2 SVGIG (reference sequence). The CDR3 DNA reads TGTGCCTGGAGTGTACGAGGGGTCCGCTACGAGCAGTACTTC. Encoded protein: CAWSVRGVRYEQYF.

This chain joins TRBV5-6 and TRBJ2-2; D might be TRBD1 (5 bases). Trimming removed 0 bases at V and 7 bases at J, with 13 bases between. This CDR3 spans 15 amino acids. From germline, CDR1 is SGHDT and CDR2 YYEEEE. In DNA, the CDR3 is TGTGCCAGCAGCTTGGTAGGGGCCGTTGGCGGGGAGCTGTTTTTT. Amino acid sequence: CASSLVGAVGGELFF.